Given below is one T cell receptor beta chain in context. Its specificity is unknown. TCRbeta libraries averaged around 42,000 productive templates per sample. Sequenced by immunoSEQ multiplex PCR; TCRdb stores in-frame clones only, minus some. The sample has roughly 9,700 clones; roughly nine tenths are singletons. These data come from a study of STAT3 mutations in large granular lymphocyte leukemia. Study-level information: Over half of T-LGLL patients had one or more immunosuppressive regimens. Findings and caveats of the study: Some patients had dominant TCR clones larger than their STAT3 mutant burden. A small but highly pathogenic clone may have been missed. Every T-cell large granular lymphocyte leukemia patient had at least one immunodominant TCR beta clonotype.

Germline CDR1 reads SEHNR; CDR2 reads FQNEAQ (reference sequence). The CDR3 spans 18 residues. The ends lost 0 bases at V and 6 bases at J; junction bases unmatched: 14. This sequence joins TRBV7-9 and TRBJ2-3; 8 bases fit TRBD2. The receptor was isolated from a man in his 60s with T-cell large granular lymphocyte leukemia. Some clones in this sample may be carry-over from other donors' samples. Sequenced: peripheral blood mononuclear cells. The CDR3 sequence is CASSLAPNLAGGRDTQYF. As DNA, the CDR3 is TGTGCCAGCAGCTTAGCCCCCAACCTAGCGGGCGGGAGGGATACGCAGTATTTT.